This TCR beta chain was retrieved from a study of T cells in Graves' hyperthyroidism and ophthalmopathy. Findings of the study overall: Most thyroid-expanded clonotypes above 0.001 were also found in blood.

Germline assignment: CDR1 SEHNR and CDR2 FQNEAQ (reference sequence). The CDR3 spans 16 residues. Trimming cost V 5 bases and J 5 bases; bases outside gene matches: 12. Amplification of TCR beta CDR3 regions used RNA as the template. HTBI primers were employed in a first-round RT-PCR of the TCR CDR3. TCRdb re-called the multiplex PCR reads through MiXCR, storing one row per CDR3 protein. The table lists approximately 400,000 distinct CDR3 sequences, just under 15% of them singletons. This clonotype was recorded at least ten times. The antigen remains undetermined. The specimen sequenced was blood. The sequence derives from a woman aged 25 to 45 with Graves' hyperthyroidism. This chain connects TRBV7-9 to TRBJ1-1; TRBD1 aligns across 9 bases. The CDR3 sequence is CASSLTGGLTYTEAFF. Here the CDR3 DNA reads TGTGCCAGCAGCCTAACAGGGGGCCTCACGTATACTGAAGCTTTCTTT. Full variable domain (outside the CDR3, taken from reference TRBV7-9 and TRBJ1-1): DTGVSQNPRHKITKRGQNVTFRCDPISEHNRLYWYRQTLGQGPEFLTYFQNEAQLEKSRLLSDRFSAERPKGSFSTLEIQRTEQGDSAMYLCASSLTGGLTYTEAFFGQGTRLTVV.